The T cell receptor beta chain described here comes from a study of OX40 agonist ivuxolimab in advanced cancers. Overall study: A history of anti-PD-1, anti-PD-L1 or anti-CTLA-4 therapy was acceptable, and approximately 39% had some.

Study outcomes and limitations: Low normalized T-cell clonal expansion also characterized some of the nonresponders.

The data were produced by immunoSEQ multiplex PCR, yet TCRdb's version contains in-frame clones alone and is incomplete. The sample contains roughly 56,000 clones, roughly nine tenths of which appear only once. Looked up from germline, CDR1 is KGHSH and CDR2 is LQKENI. The CDR3 runs 12 residues. V dropped 2 bases and J dropped 5 bases, with 7 bases sitting between them. In regard to this clone: Its antigen is unidentified.

The receptor was isolated from an adult with an advanced solid tumor such as melanoma, head and neck, liver or kidney cancer. The sequences come from CD4+ or CD8+ T cells sorted from blood, collected in a trial of the OX40 agonist ivuxolimab. The chain is built from TRBV18 and TRBJ2-7; D uncertain. This chain's CDR3 is CASSPRAHEQYF. CDR3 sequence (DNA): TGTGCCAGCTCACCAAGGGCCCACGAGCAGTACTTC.